This T cell receptor beta chain was profiled in a study of T cell repertoires in cytomegalovirus infection. At the level of the study: Matching HLA type and CMV infection were both indicated by public TCR beta signatures.

This clonotype was detected ten times or more. Its antigen is not identified. The CDR3 runs 16 residues. V was clipped by 5 bases and J by 0 bases, with 17 bases between them. In germline, CDR1 is MNHNS, CDR2 SASEGT. Findings and caveats of the study: Clonotype analysis showed dominance of the ex vivo response by HLA-C-restricted CMV-specific TCR beta clonotypes. Pooled public TCR beta family frequency picked out CMV carriers with the relevant HLA.

TCRdb reanalysed the reads using MiXCR and keeps one entry per CDR3 protein. In the table there are 310,000 or so distinct CDR3 sequences, under 30% of which are singletons. This TCR was sampled from a human donor in good health (CMV status not recorded). Some clones in this sample may be carry-over from other donors' samples. The chain carries TRBV6-1 and TRBJ2-7; no clear D. The sample consisted of PBMCs. CDR3 nucleotide sequence: TGTGCCAGCAGTAAACCGACTCACCGAAACTCCTACGAGCAGTACTTC. Translation: CASSKPTHRNSYEQYF.